A single sample gave rise to the 19 T cell receptor beta chains below, sequenced in a study of glioma-infiltrating T cells after dendritic cell vaccination. Some clones are missing from TCRdb's copy, which holds only in-frame ones; the method was immunoSEQ multiplex PCR. The sample holds 35,000 to 40,000 clones, around 80% seen once. This specimen was blood, taken before dendritic cell vaccination. Receptors were obtained from a human donor with glioblastoma.

CDR3 nucleotides: TGTGCCAGCAGCCCTCGTAGCGGTAGCTCCTACAATGAGCAGTTCTTC. Translation gives CASSPRSGSSYNEQFF. This chain connects TRBV14 to TRBJ2-1, with D possibly matching TRBD2 (6 bases). V was cut by 4 bases and J by 0 bases, with 13 bases left in between. The CDR3 sequence is 16 residues long. The germline V gene encodes CDR1 SGHDN and CDR2 FVKESK.

This clone was counted between two and nine times. J is TRBJ2-7 and V is TRBV28; 8 bases align to TRBD1. Germline V CDR1 and CDR2: MDHEN, SYDVKM. With V trimmed by 6 bases and J by 3 bases, 7 bases remained unmatched. The CDR3 extends over 14 amino acids. This CDR3 is CASSRQQGGYEQYF. In nucleotides, the CDR3 is TGTGCCAGCAGCCGGCAACAGGGGGGCTACGAGCAGTACTTC.

The chain combines TRBV30 with TRBJ2-3; 9 positions match TRBD2. This CDR3 is 20 amino acids long. CDR1 is GTSNPN, CDR2 SVGIG, per germline (reference sequence). With V trimmed by 1 base and J by 3 bases, 20 bases remained unmatched. CDR3 sequence (DNA): TGTGCCTGGAGTGCCACCAGGTCCTTCCGCGGGGGGGCCGGTACAGATACGCAGTATTTT. It yields the protein CAWSATRSFRGGAGTDTQYF.

On this clone: The junction differs from germline at one of its ends, possibly a read error. The same CDR3 arises from other DNA sequences in this sample as well. The genes are TRBV5-1 and TRBJ1-6; the match to TRBD1 covers 7 bases. Germline-derived CDR1 and CDR2 are SGHRS and YFSETQ. The length of the CDR3 is 14 residues. The CDR3 bases are TGCGCCAGCAGCTTGGCAGGGGGTAATTCCCCCCTCCACTTT. It translates to CASSLAGGNSPLHF.

The chain is built from TRBV7-3 and TRBJ2-5, with 7 positions matching TRBD1. The CDR3 is 13 residues long. V lost 3 bases to trimming and J lost 6 bases; unmatched junction nucleotides: 4. Germline V gene sequence: CDR1 SGHTA, CDR2 FQGTGA. The CDR3 here is CASSFRGSQTQYF. The CDR3 DNA sequence: TGTGCCAGCAGCTTCAGGGGGTCCCAGACCCAGTACTTC.

V gene TRBV6-5 combines with J gene TRBJ1-1; tentatively, D is TRBD1 (5 bases). The V gene's germline CDR1 is MNHEY and CDR2 SVGAGI. This CDR3 is built from 13 residues. Trimming took 7 bases from V and 11 from J, leaving 20 bases between them. As DNA, the CDR3 is TGTGCCAGCACCAGGACATCCATGACGCATGCTTTCTTT. Translation gives CASTRTSMTHAFF.

This clone was found once. The rearrangement uses TRBV28 and TRBJ1-6, with 7 bases identical to TRBD1. The CDR3 has 15 amino acids. The ends lost 8 bases at V and 3 bases at J; junction bases unmatched: 7. Germline-derived CDR1 and CDR2 are MDHEN and SYDVKM. CDR3: CASEGTAIYNSPLHF. The CDR3 DNA follows: TGTGCCAGCGAAGGGACAGCCATCTATAATTCACCCCTCCACTTT.

In its sample, this clone was seen a few times. This sequence joins TRBV28 and TRBJ2-7, with TRBD2 as a possible D gene (6 bases). There are 15 residues in the CDR3. The ends were cut back, 5 bases at V and 0 bases at J, with 14 bases in the middle. Germline CDR1 is MDHEN and CDR2 is SYDVKM. The DNA of the CDR3 is TGTGCCAGCAGTCAACTTGGGGACTTCTCCTACGAGCAGTACTTC. This gives the protein CASSQLGDFSYEQYF.

The CDR3 is CASSTRGLADSYEQYF. Written as DNA, the CDR3 is TGTGCCAGCAGTACAAGGGGACTAGCGGACTCCTACGAGCAGTACTTC. The rearrangement joins TRBV27 to TRBJ2-7, with TRBD2 matching over 11 bases. The germline gives CDR1 MNHEY, CDR2 SMNVEV (reference sequence). This CDR3 contains 16 residues. Trimming removed 5 bases from V and 0 bases from J; junction bases left unmatched: 6.

The genes are TRBV5-4 and TRBJ2-2; D remains ambiguous. Trimming took 1 base from V and 8 from J, leaving 6 bases between them. CDR1 and CDR2 from the germline V gene are SGHNT and YYREEE (reference sequence). This CDR3 comprises 12 residues. The DNA of the CDR3 is TGTGCCAGCAGCTTGTGGAGTGGGGAGCTGTTTTTT. It codes for CASSLWSGELFF.

The rearrangement uses TRBV5-8 and TRBJ1-1; TRBD1 is a possible D gene (5 bases). CDR1 and CDR2 from the germline V gene are SGHTS and YDEGEE. V was pared by 6 bases and J by 4 bases, with 19 bases between. This CDR3 region has 15 residues. DNA for the CDR3: TGTGCCAGCACATCCAAAGGGGTGTGGGGCACTGAAGCTTTCTTT. Its protein product is CASTSKGVWGTEAFF.

This chain joins TRBV6-6 and TRBJ1-1, with a weak D call TRBD1 (6 bases). This CDR3 has 13 amino acids. Looked up from germline, CDR1 is MNHNY and CDR2 is SVGAGI (reference sequence). The V and J ends lost 6 bases and 3 bases respectively, with 11 bases between them. DNA for the CDR3: TGTGCCAGCAGGGAACAGGGTTACACTGAAGCTTTCTTT. It translates to CASREQGYTEAFF.

The V call is TRBV28, the J call TRBJ2-2; a weak D match, TRBD1 (6 bases). V lost 4 bases and J 1 base, leaving 13 bases between the germline ends. This CDR3 has 16 amino acids. Germline V CDR1 and CDR2: MDHEN, SYDVKM. CDR3 sequence: CASSWGTMGNTGELFF. As DNA, the CDR3 is TGTGCCAGCAGTTGGGGGACAATGGGGAACACCGGGGAGCTGTTTTTT.

This rearrangement joins TRBV7-9 to TRBJ1-2; D may be TRBD1 (5 bases). Trimming removed 5 bases at V and 7 bases at J, with 8 bases between. Germline V gene lookup returns CDR1 SEHNR and CDR2 FQNEAQ (reference sequence). The length of the CDR3 is 11 residues. CDR3 sequence reads: CASSRGGGYTF. The DNA of the CDR3 is TGTGCCAGCAGCCGCGGGGGTGGCTACACCTTC.

The chain joins TRBV6-5 to TRBJ2-2; no clear D. The length of the CDR3 is 15 residues. CDR1 MNHEY and CDR2 SVGAGI come from the germline V gene. V lost 6 bases and J lost 0, with 11 bases in between. CDR3: CASSRVTTNTGELFF. The CDR3 DNA sequence: TGTGCCAGCAGCCGGGTCACCACGAACACCGGGGAGCTGTTTTTT.

This clone was detected once. The rearrangement uses TRBV13 and TRBJ2-1, with D perhaps matching TRBD2 (5 bases). This CDR3 region has 17 residues. Deletions cut 2 bases from V and 6 bases from J, with 20 bases between. The germline gives CDR1 PRHDT, CDR2 FYEKMQ (reference sequence). CDR3 DNA sequence: TGTGCCAGCAGCTTACCGGGATCCCTGATAGGTGGCAATGAGCAGTTCTTC. Its protein is CASSLPGSLIGGNEQFF.

The chain carries TRBV7-3 and TRBJ2-7, with D maybe TRBD2 (5 bases). Germline loops: CDR1 SGHTA, CDR2 FQGTGA. Trimming stripped 2 bases from V and 5 bases from J, with 13 bases between. The CDR3 is 14 amino acids. CDR3 protein: CASSLGLARHEQYF. CDR3 in DNA: TGTGCCAGCAGCTTAGGGCTAGCTAGGCACGAGCAGTACTTC. Supplemented by reference TRBV7-3 and TRBJ2-7, the full variable domain reads GAGVSQTPSNKVTEKGKYVELRCDPISGHTALYWYRQSLGQGPEFLIYFQGTGAADDSGLPNDRFFAVRPEGSVSTLKIQRTERGDSAVYLCASSLGLARHEQYFGPGTRLTVT.

CDR3 coding DNA: TGTGCCATCAGTGAGTCGTTAGGGACAGGGGCCAATCAGCCCCAGCATTTT. It yields the protein CAISESLGTGANQPQHF. The V call is TRBV10-3, the J call TRBJ1-5; 10 positions match TRBD1. This CDR3 spans 17 amino acids. The trim removed 0 bases at V and 3 bases at J, leaving 5 bases unmatched. Germline V gene lookup returns CDR1 ENHRY and CDR2 SYGVKD.

This clone has only one observation. This chain uses TRBV7-9 with TRBJ2-7; D is uncertain. The CDR3 is 13 amino acids. Germline assignment: CDR1 SEHNR and CDR2 FQNEAQ (reference sequence). V was cut by 2 bases and J by 3 bases, with 8 bases left in between. The CDR3 nucleotides read TGTGCCAGCAGCTTACAGATTAACTACGAGCAGTACTTC. As protein: CASSLQINYEQYF.